The source of this T cell receptor (beta chain) is a study of cytomegalovirus exposure and HLA in healthy donors. The CDR3 contains 14 residues. V was clipped by 2 bases and J by 2 bases; unmatched bases: 4. The germline V gene has CDR1 SQVTM and CDR2 ANQGSEA. Study-wide results and caveats: In vitro checks showed that a few CMV-associated chains really do target CMV antigens. Whilst most TCR sequences proved rare, a subset of public TCRs occurred across many donors.

Only in-frame clones appear in the TCRdb table, and some are missing; sequencing was by immunoSEQ multiplex PCR. The sample has a few hundred thousand clones; around four fifths are singletons. Concerning this clone itself: Its target is unknown.

This clonotype was sampled from a woman aged 30 to 39 in good health and CMV-seropositive. The rearrangement links TRBV29-1 to TRBJ1-2, with 8 positions matching TRBD1. Sequenced material: PBMCs. The CDR3, as DNA: TGCAGCGTTGAATCCCGGACAGGGAACTATGGCTACACCTTC. Encoded protein: CSVESRTGNYGYTF.